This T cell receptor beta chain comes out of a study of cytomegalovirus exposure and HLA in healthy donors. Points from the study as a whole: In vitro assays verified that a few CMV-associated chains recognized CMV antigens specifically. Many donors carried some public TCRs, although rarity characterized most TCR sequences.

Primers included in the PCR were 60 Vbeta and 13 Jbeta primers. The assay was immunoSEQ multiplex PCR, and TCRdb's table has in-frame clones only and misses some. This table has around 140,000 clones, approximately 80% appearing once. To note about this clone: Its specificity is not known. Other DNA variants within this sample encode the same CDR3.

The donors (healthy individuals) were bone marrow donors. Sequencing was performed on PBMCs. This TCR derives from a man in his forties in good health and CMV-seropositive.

This CDR3 is CASSFTGDTEAFF. CDR3 bases: TGCGCCAGCAGCTTCACAGGGGACACTGAAGCTTTCTTT. The genes are TRBV5-1 and TRBJ1-1; TRBD1 aligns across 7 bases. J was trimmed by 3 bases and V by 2 bases; bases with no gene match: 1. CDR3 length equals 13 residues. Germline V gene sequence: CDR1 SGHRS, CDR2 YFSETQ.